A selection of T cell receptor beta chains follows, all from one sample in a study of PD-1 blockade in classical Hodgkin lymphoma. Profiling relied on immunoSEQ multiplex PCR, and the TCRdb table lists in-frame clones only, not all of them. The sample includes 25,000 to 35,000 clones, around 77% of them seen just once. This specimen was peripheral blood mononuclear cells (PBMCs), taken before the fourth cycle of nivolumab. The receptors come from a human donor with classical Hodgkin lymphoma. Both conserved end residues are trimmed from each CDR3.

v_call	j_call	cdr3_aa
TRBV2	TRBJ1-1	ASLRSGNTEAF
TRBV7-2	TRBJ1-5	ASSLGGGSNQPQH
TRBV5-1	TRBJ2-1	ASSSSGSRNEQF
TRBV6-5	TRBJ2-5	ASRVGETQY
TRBV6-6	TRBJ2-7	ASSLSLGYEQY
TRBV28	TRBJ1-1	ASSLLGTSEAF
TRBV19	TRBJ1-1	ASSPGAGSTEAF
TRBV28	TRBJ2-7	ASSPPGFSSYEQY
TRBV2	TRBJ2-3	ASKWNGYYSTDTQY
TRBV10-2	TRBJ2-1	ASSSPVQF
TRBV4-2	TRBJ1-2	ASSSRGAYYGYT
TRBV7-2	TRBJ2-5	ASSSGGQYQETQY
TRBV19	TRBJ2-1	ASSRSRAKDEQF
TRBV6-5	TRBJ2-6	ASSRSGTGANVLT
TRBV9	TRBJ2-1	ASSVGTSGGGDNEQF
TRBV18	TRBJ2-1	ASSPRLGGDNEQF
TRBV18	TRBJ2-2	ASSPGLAVAGELF
TRBV2	TRBJ1-2	ASRTGRNYGYT
TRBV19	TRBJ2-7	ASSIGAGYEQY
TRBV19	TRBJ1-5	ASSGRGDNQPQH
TRBV6-5	TRBJ1-1	ASRRGQGPGKAF
TRBV6-5	TRBJ2-4	ASRALTATPIQY
TRBV2	TRBJ1-1	ASSEGERTSTEAF
TRBV7-6	TRBJ2-1	ASSPGLAGAYNEQF
TRBV10-2	TRBJ1-2	ASSESAPYNGYT
TRBV6-1	TRBJ1-5	ASSDGQNQPQH
TRBV5-1	TRBJ2-7	ASSWGVGSYEQY
TRBV18	TRBJ2-5	ASSPGGAPGDQY
TRBV4-2	TRBJ1-1	ASSGGPYDTEAF
TRBV19	TRBJ1-2	ASSIRGRNYGYT
TRBV27	TRBJ2-1	ASSRLPGAGNEQF
TRBV6-1	TRBJ2-3	ASRTDFTITDTQY
TRBV19	TRBJ2-7	ASSAGTSGEQY
TRBV6-6	TRBJ2-3	ASSPGGSTDTQY
TRBV21-1	TRBJ2-7	ASSKGAGDLGEQY
TRBV7-2	TRBJ2-3	ASSRSPMDRASTDTQY
TRBV27	TRBJ2-3	ASSFRQGQSTDTQY